These 8 T cell receptor beta chains share one sample of origin, sequenced in a study of CD8 T cells in ankylosing spondylitis. Study conclusions and caveats: Blood of patients with ankylosing spondylitis appeared to be characterized by a TCR beta motif of about eight highly homologous variants.

TCRdb reprocessed the 5' RACE reads with MiXCR, giving one entry per CDR3 protein. The sample consists of about 200,000 distinct CDR3 sequences, 6% to 8.5% of them appearing once. Their antigens remain unidentified. Sample: blood, either unsorted or a sorted T cell fraction (not recorded which). The receptor set was obtained from a male donor with ankylosing spondylitis.

A remark on this clonotype: Its ends do not fully match the called genes, so a read error is possible. This rearrangement joins TRBV7-7 to TRBJ1-2; 7 bases align to TRBD1. Germline CDR1 is SSHAT and CDR2 is FNYEAQ (reference sequence). The CDR3 loop spans 16 amino acids. The CDR3 nucleotides read TGTGCTAGCAGCTTATACTCCCAGGGGGATAACTATGGCTACACCTTC. This translates into CASSLYSQGDNYGYTF.

This clonotype was found many times. The J gene is TRBJ2-3, the V gene TRBV11-2; 9 bases match TRBD2. The CDR3 totals 19 residues. The germline V gene encodes CDR1 SGHAT and CDR2 FQNNGV. J lost 0 bases, V lost 2 bases, and 12 bases had no gene match. The CDR3 region is CASSLPSGEDQISTDTQYF. Written as DNA, the CDR3 is TGTGCCAGCAGCTTACCTAGCGGGGAGGATCAGATCAGCACAGATACGCAGTATTTT.

This clonotype occurred many times. The rearrangement joins TRBV25-1 to TRBJ2-2; TRBD2 matches at 16 bases. The J segment lost 6 bases and the V segment lost 2 bases, leaving 0 bases of the junction unmatched. Per the germline V gene, CDR1 is MGHDK and CDR2 is SYGVNS. This CDR3 spans 16 amino acids. This CDR3 is CASSEGTSGGAGELFF. For the CDR3, the DNA is TGTGCCAGCAGTGAAGGGACTAGCGGGGGGGCCGGGGAGCTGTTTTTT. Variable domain in full (rest from reference TRBV25-1 and TRBJ2-2): EADIYQTPRYLVIGTGKKITLECSQTMGHDKMYWYQQDPGMELHLIHYSYGVNSTEKGDLSSESTVSRIRTEHFPLTLESARPSHTSQYLCASSEGTSGGAGELFFGEGSRLTVL.

This clonotype was counted a few times. The chain employs TRBV12-3 or TRBV12-4 and TRBJ2-5; no reliable D call. V gave up 1 base and J gave up 5 bases, with 14 bases separating them. The CDR3 sequence is 15 residues long. The CDR3 region has the DNA TGTGCCAGCAGTTTAGGAGCAGGACCTAGGGAGACCCAGTACTTC. This codes for CASSLGAGPRETQYF.

This clonotype was detected many times. The chain carries TRBV19 and TRBJ2-3, with 7 nucleotides matching TRBD1. CDR1 LNHDA and CDR2 SQIVND come from the germline V gene (reference sequence). Unmatched junction bases numbered 8, after V lost 7 bases and J lost 1 base. The CDR3 sequence is 15 residues long. The CDR3 sequence is CASNLWQGGTDTQYF. CDR3 DNA: TGTGCCAGTAACCTCTGGCAGGGGGGCACAGATACGCAGTATTTT.

Only a few counts were recorded for this clonotype. The J gene is TRBJ2-7, the V gene TRBV6-1, with D perhaps assigned TRBD1 or TRBD2 (7 bases each). The CDR3 is made up of 15 amino acids. Germline V gene sequence: CDR1 MNHNS, CDR2 SASEGT. Between the trimmed V and J ends, which lost 7 bases and 1 base, there was a span of 17 bases. The DNA of the CDR3 is TGTGCCAGCACTACGTCAGGGGGGGCTTCCTACGAGCAGTACTTC. Translating gives CASTTSGGASYEQYF.

This clonotype was detected ten times or more. The V and J genes are TRBV12-3 or TRBV12-4 and TRBJ1-6, with 7 bases aligning to TRBD1. V lost 4 bases and J lost 7; bases outside the gene matches: 7. The CDR3 length is 15 residues. The CDR3 DNA sequence: TGTGCCAGCAGTTCCCGTGACAGGGACAATTCACCCCTCCACTTT. This sequence encodes CASSSRDRDNSPLHF.

The table lists this clonotype with many counts. V usage is TRBV4-2 and J usage is TRBJ1-2, with D tentatively TRBD1 (5 bases). Per the germline V gene, CDR1 is LGHNA and CDR2 is YNFKEQ. V lost 0 bases, J lost 4 bases, and 12 bases lay in between. The CDR3 has 15 residues. CDR3 nucleotides: TGTGCCAGCAGCCAAGATACAGGAGGGGCCTATGGCTACACCTTC. Amino acids: CASSQDTGGAYGYTF.